Listed here are 23 T cell receptor beta chains from one sample, sequenced in a study of blood T cell repertoires in COVID-19. Method: immunoSEQ multiplex PCR; TCRdb's copy keeps in-frame clones and lacks some. The data hold some 150,000 clones, with approximately 80% observed a single time. Input material: PBMCs or T cells enriched from blood (not recorded which). The receptors derive from a man aged 45-60 years who had recovered from COVID-19.

The V call is TRBV18, the J call TRBJ1-1, with D uncertain. The germline CDR1 and CDR2 sequences are KGHSH and LQKENI. Deletions cut 2 bases from V and 1 base from J, with 5 bases between. The CDR3 consists of 13 residues. This chain's CDR3 is CASSPSQNTEAFF. For the CDR3, the DNA is TGTGCCAGCTCACCATCCCAGAACACTGAAGCTTTCTTT.

V gene TRBV6-5 combines with J gene TRBJ2-1; 8 bases are shared with TRBD1. V lost 6 bases and J lost 9; bases outside the gene matches: 4. The CDR3 has 12 residues. CDR1 is MNHEY, CDR2 SVGAGI, per germline. CDR3 sequence: CASRGTGLEQFF. CDR3 nucleotides: TGTGCCAGCAGGGGGACAGGACTTGAGCAGTTCTTC.

The chain combines TRBV3-1 (or the pseudogene TRBV3-2) with TRBJ2-5; 8 nucleotides line up with TRBD1. V dropped 6 bases and J dropped 5; count of bases not matched to a gene: 11. Germline V gene data show CDR1 as LGHDT and CDR2 as YNNKEL (reference sequence). CDR3 length equals 15 residues. The CDR3 protein is CASSLRDRRLETQYF. The CDR3, as DNA: TGTGCCAGCAGTCTCCGGGACAGGAGGTTGGAGACCCAGTACTTC.

This chain uses TRBV5-4 with TRBJ2-3; 11 bases map to TRBD2. Germline lookup yields CDR1 SGHNT and CDR2 YYREEE (reference sequence). This CDR3 is 16 amino acids long. V lost 4 bases to trimming and J lost 6 bases; unmatched junction nucleotides: 10. Here the CDR3 DNA reads TGTGCCAGCAGCCCCAAGGTAGCGGGGGGGCTTGATACGCAGTATTTT. Its protein is CASSPKVAGGLDTQYF.

The chain combines TRBV10-3 with TRBJ2-7, with no clear D. CDR1 and CDR2 (germline): ENHRY, SYGVKD. The CDR3 has 13 amino acids. V was cut by 2 bases and J by 1 base, with 6 bases left in between. The CDR3 spells CAISEEYSYEQYF. The CDR3 DNA follows: TGTGCCATCAGTGAGGAGTATTCCTACGAGCAGTACTTC.

The rearrangement uses TRBV11-2 and TRBJ1-1; 11 bases are a match to TRBD1. CDR3 length equals 12 residues. Germline V gene lookup returns CDR1 SGHAT and CDR2 FQNNGV. Unmatched junction bases numbered 2, after V lost 4 bases and J lost 10 bases. The CDR3 is CASSWGQGGAFF. CDR3 coding DNA: TGTGCCAGCAGCTGGGGACAGGGGGGAGCTTTCTTT.

The chain joins TRBV10-3 to TRBJ1-1, with TRBD1 as a possible D gene (5 bases). CDR3 length equals 13 residues. Germline V CDR1 and CDR2: ENHRY, SYGVKD. V lost 6 bases and J lost 1, with 9 bases in between. CDR3 residues: CAISIDRNTEAFF. CDR3 DNA sequence: TGTGCCATCAGCATCGACAGGAACACTGAAGCTTTCTTT.

V usage is TRBV6-5 and J usage is TRBJ1-1; D is unresolved. The CDR3 loop spans 15 amino acids. The V and J ends lost 0 bases and 0 bases respectively, with 8 bases between them. CDR1 and CDR2 (germline): MNHEY, SVGAGI. The CDR3 spells CASSYSKRMNTEAFF. CDR3 nucleotide sequence: TGTGCCAGCAGTTACTCGAAGAGGATGAACACTGAAGCTTTCTTT.

The V call is TRBV5-1, the J call TRBJ1-6; tentatively, D is TRBD1 (5 bases). Germline values: CDR1 SGHRS, CDR2 YFSETQ. This CDR3 is built from 15 residues. The V and J ends lost 3 bases and 6 bases respectively, with 13 bases between them. CDR3 nucleotide sequence: TGCGCCAGCAGCTGGTCGACGGGACTTAATTCACCCCTCCACTTT. It yields the protein CASSWSTGLNSPLHF.

The CDR3 loop reads CASSLTGSEQYF. The CDR3 region has the DNA TGTGCCAGCTCACTCACAGGGAGCGAGCAGTACTTC. The V gene is TRBV18, the J gene TRBJ2-7; a possible D gene is TRBD1 (6 bases). V was clipped by 4 bases and J by 6 bases, with 10 bases between them. In germline, CDR1 is KGHSH, CDR2 LQKENI. The CDR3 covers 12 residues.

V usage is TRBV19 and J usage is TRBJ1-1, with D possibly TRBD1 on 5 matching bases. This CDR3 contains 14 residues. In germline, CDR1 is LNHDA, CDR2 SQIVND (reference sequence). With 3 bases removed from V and 4 bases from J, the gap between germline ends came to 12 bases. The CDR3 sequence is CASSMGQGATEAFF. As DNA, the CDR3 is TGTGCCAGTAGTATGGGCCAGGGTGCCACTGAAGCTTTCTTT.

The J gene is TRBJ1-5, the V gene TRBV19; possibly TRBD1 for D (5 bases). From germline, CDR1 is LNHDA and CDR2 SQIVND (reference sequence). The CDR3 runs to 14 residues. The V end was cut by 2 bases, the J end by 4 bases, with 9 bases between. CDR3 sequence (DNA): TGTGCCAGTAGTATAAAGGGACTGAATCAGCCCCAGCATTTT. Protein product: CASSIKGLNQPQHF. Full variable domain (outside the CDR3, taken from reference TRBV19 and TRBJ1-5): DGGITQSPKYLFRKEGQNVTLSCEQNLNHDAMYWYRQDPGQGLRLIYYSQIVNDFQKGDIAEGYSVSREKKESFPLTVTSAQKNPTAFYLCASSIKGLNQPQHFGDGTRLSIL.

This chain's CDR3 is CASSVQSSGANVLTF. CDR3 DNA sequence: TGTGCCAGCAGTGTACAGAGCTCTGGGGCCAACGTCCTGACTTTC. The chain recombines TRBV25-1 with TRBJ2-6, with D hard to call. V was clipped by 4 bases and J by 0 bases, with 7 bases between them. Germline CDR1 is MGHDK and CDR2 is SYGVNS. This CDR3 is 15 amino acids long.

The chain links TRBV5-1 to TRBJ2-5; no clear D gene. Germline values: CDR1 SGHRS, CDR2 YFSETQ. The CDR3 extends over 13 amino acids. V lost 2 bases and J lost 5, with 10 bases in between. The CDR3 is CASSFFPGETQYF. The DNA of the CDR3 is TGCGCCAGCAGCTTTTTTCCCGGGGAGACCCAGTACTTC.

The V call is TRBV5-1, the J call TRBJ1-2; weak D call: TRBD1 (5 bases). Germline V lookup: CDR1 SGHRS, CDR2 YFSETQ. Trimming stripped 0 bases from V and 2 bases from J, with 11 bases between. The CDR3 runs 15 residues. The CDR3 sequence: CASSLEKGQNYGYTF. The CDR3 bases are TGCGCCAGCAGCTTGGAGAAGGGGCAGAACTATGGCTACACCTTC.

The chain joins TRBV30 to TRBJ2-3; D is perhaps TRBD1 (6 bases). Germline CDR1 reads GTSNPN; CDR2 reads SVGIG (reference sequence). CDR3 length: 16 amino acids. The ends were cut back, 1 base at V and 2 bases at J, with 16 bases in the middle. The DNA of the CDR3 is TGTGCCTGGAGTGGGTCAGGGGACGAGTTCACAGATACGCAGTATTTT. Amino acids: CAWSGSGDEFTDTQYF.

J is TRBJ1-2 and V is TRBV6-6; 7 nucleotides agree with TRBD1. CDR1 is MNHNY, CDR2 SVGAGI, per germline (reference sequence). The CDR3 spans 14 residues. Unmatched junction bases numbered 6, after V lost 5 bases and J lost 3 bases. The CDR3 here is CASSRAGTDYGYTF. CDR3 in DNA: TGTGCCAGCAGTCGAGCCGGGACAGACTATGGCTACACCTTC.

The chain has TRBV3-1 (or the pseudogene TRBV3-2) and TRBJ2-1; 12 nucleotides agree with TRBD2. This CDR3 is built from 13 residues. J lost 11 bases, V lost 6 bases, and 5 bases had no gene match. Germline CDR1 is LGHDT and CDR2 is YNNKEL (reference sequence). CDR3 nucleotide sequence: TGTGCCAGCAGACGGACTAGCGGGGAACAGCAGTTCTTC. Amino acid sequence: CASRRTSGEQQFF.

The V gene is TRBV7-9, the J gene TRBJ2-4; no definite D call. CDR1 SEHNR and CDR2 FQNEAQ come from the germline V gene (reference sequence). V was pared by 5 bases and J by 3 bases, with 17 bases between. CDR3 length: 16 amino acids. The CDR3 loop reads CASSLGSHEVKNIQYF. DNA for the CDR3: TGTGCCAGCAGCCTAGGGTCTCATGAGGTCAAAAACATTCAGTACTTC.

The rearrangement uses TRBV7-2 and TRBJ2-7; 10 nucleotides line up with TRBD2. The V gene's germline CDR1 is SGHTA and CDR2 FQGNSA. This CDR3 spans 15 amino acids. With V trimmed by 1 base and J by 7 bases, 7 bases remained unmatched. Here the CDR3 reads CASSLEIAGGQEQYF. Written as DNA, the CDR3 is TGTGCCAGCAGCTTAGAAATAGCGGGGGGTCAGGAGCAGTACTTC.

V gene TRBV7-8 combines with J gene TRBJ2-5; D perhaps matches TRBD2 (5 bases). Trimming took off 2 bases at V and 0 bases at J, with 7 bases between the two ends. The CDR3 is 14 residues long. Germline CDR1 and CDR2: SGHVS and FQNEAQ. The CDR3 DNA sequence: TGTGCCAGCAGCTTATTGGACTACCAAGAGACCCAGTACTTC. It encodes CASSLLDYQETQYF.

V gene TRBV28 combines with J gene TRBJ1-1; 7 nucleotides agree with TRBD1. The CDR3 runs 16 residues. Germline V gene lookup returns CDR1 MDHEN and CDR2 SYDVKM. The junction had 10 bases not matched to a gene; V was cut back by 6 bases and J by 0 bases. CDR3 DNA sequence: TGTGCCAGCAGGCTGGGGACAGCTAGATTGAACACTGAAGCTTTCTTT. Translation gives CASRLGTARLNTEAFF.

DNA of the CDR3: TGTGCCAGCAGCTTGAGGACAGGGGAGCAGGAGCAGTTCTTC. The encoded protein is CASSLRTGEQEQFF. The chain links TRBV7-9 to TRBJ2-1; 9 bases are a match to TRBD1. The trim removed 3 bases at V and 10 bases at J, leaving 7 bases unmatched. Germline CDR1 is SEHNR and CDR2 is FQNEAQ (reference sequence). The CDR3 runs to 14 residues.